Included here is one T cell receptor (beta chain) sequence, with context. Per the authors' pipeline: Using reference gene primer amplification, nucleated cell counts were estimated. TCRdb keeps only in-frame clones here, not all; method: immunoSEQ multiplex PCR. The DNA was the basis for D and trimming; V, J and clone size are from that table. The data show about 100,000 clones, with around nine tenths seen just once and 5% held by the top ten. The sample is drawn from a study of blood T cell repertoires in COVID-19. V trimming: 6 bases; J trimming: 2 bases; junction bases outside the gene matches: 17. Germline values: CDR1 SEHNR, CDR2 FQNEAQ (reference sequence). The CDR3 has 18 residues.

The chain recombines TRBV7-9 with TRBJ2-3; 7 nucleotides agree with TRBD2. Sequences were obtained from peripheral blood. The receptor's source is a human donor in a cohort sampled during active COVID-19. The chain's CDR3 is CASRDDQRGLDYTDTQYF. The CDR3 DNA follows: TGTGCCAGCAGGGACGACCAAAGAGGACTAGATTACACAGATACGCAGTATTTT.